This TCR beta chain was identified during a study of prognosis after radiotherapy for stage I lung cancer. Study as a whole: Distant metastases struck a few patients a median of about 7 months after radiotherapy; some 14 showed no significant progression.

Study outcomes and limitations: Usage of TRBV and TRBJ genes reportedly differed between metastatic and non-metastatic patients.

From genomic DNA, TCR beta CDR3 was amplified by two-round multiplex PCR. Used in first-round PCR were primers specific to each TRBV and TRBJ gene. Each CDR3 protein gets one entry after TCRdb re-called the multiplex PCR reads with MiXCR. The sample has about 34,000 distinct CDR3 sequences, 30% to 35% seen once. Germline lookup yields CDR1 MNHEY and CDR2 SVGAGI. The CDR3 runs to 14 residues. Note on this clonotype: Its matching antigen is unknown. At one end the junction does not follow the germline gene, possibly because of a read error.

This sample comprised PBMCs, obtained before or after stereotactic body radiation therapy (not recorded which). The sequence derives from a donor older than 45 with non-small cell lung cancer. V gene TRBV6-5 combines with J gene TRBJ2-2; D remains unclear. The CDR3 spells CAISSNGPTVELFF. CDR3 DNA sequence: TGTGCCATCAGTTCCAACGGCCCCACCGTGGAGCTGTTTTTT.